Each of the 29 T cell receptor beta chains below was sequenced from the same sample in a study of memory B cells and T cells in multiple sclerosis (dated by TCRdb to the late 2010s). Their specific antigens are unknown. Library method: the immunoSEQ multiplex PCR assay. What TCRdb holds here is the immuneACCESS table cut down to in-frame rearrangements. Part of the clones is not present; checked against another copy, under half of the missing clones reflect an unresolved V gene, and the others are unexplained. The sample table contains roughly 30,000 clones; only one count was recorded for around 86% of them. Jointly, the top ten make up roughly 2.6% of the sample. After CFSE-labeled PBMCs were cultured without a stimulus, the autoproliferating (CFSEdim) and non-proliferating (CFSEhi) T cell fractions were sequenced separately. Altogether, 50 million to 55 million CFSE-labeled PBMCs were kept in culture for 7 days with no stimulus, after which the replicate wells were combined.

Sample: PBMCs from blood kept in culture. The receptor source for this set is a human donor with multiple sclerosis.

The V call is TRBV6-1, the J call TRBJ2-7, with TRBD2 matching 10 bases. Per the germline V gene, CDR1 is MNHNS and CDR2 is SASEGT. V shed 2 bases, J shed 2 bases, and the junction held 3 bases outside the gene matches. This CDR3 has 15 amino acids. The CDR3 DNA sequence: TGTGCCAGCAGTGAATGGCTAGCGGGAGCCTACGAGCAGTACTTC. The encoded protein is CASSEWLAGAYEQYF.

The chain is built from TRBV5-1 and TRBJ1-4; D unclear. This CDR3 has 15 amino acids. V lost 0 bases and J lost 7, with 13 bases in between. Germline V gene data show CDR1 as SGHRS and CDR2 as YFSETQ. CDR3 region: CASSLGTYTGEKLFF. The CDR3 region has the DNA TGCGCCAGCAGCTTGGGGACCTACACGGGTGAAAAACTGTTTTTT.

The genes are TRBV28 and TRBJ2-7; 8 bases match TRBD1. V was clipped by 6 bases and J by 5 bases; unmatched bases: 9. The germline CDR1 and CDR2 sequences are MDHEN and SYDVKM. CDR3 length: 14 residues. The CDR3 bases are TGTGCCAGCAGCGCCCTTGACAGGGGTGACGAGCAGTACTTC. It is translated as CASSALDRGDEQYF. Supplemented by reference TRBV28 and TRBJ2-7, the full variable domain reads DVKVTQSSRYLVKRTGEKVFLECVQDMDHENMFWYRQDPGLGLRLIYFSYDVKMKEKGDIPEGYSVSREKKERFSLILESASTNQTSMYLCASSALDRGDEQYFGPGTRLTVT.

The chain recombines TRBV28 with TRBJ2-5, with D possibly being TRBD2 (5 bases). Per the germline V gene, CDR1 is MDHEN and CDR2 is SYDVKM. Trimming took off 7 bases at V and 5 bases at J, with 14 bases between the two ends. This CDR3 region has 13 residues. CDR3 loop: CASTEGGSETQYF. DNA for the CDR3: TGTGCCAGCACTGAGGGTGGTTCGGAGACCCAGTACTTC.

The CDR3: CASSTPGAYYGYTF. The CDR3 region has the DNA TGTGCCAGCAGCACCCCGGGGGCCTACTATGGCTACACCTTC. This chain links TRBV5-4 with TRBJ1-2, with D possibly TRBD1 on 6 matching bases. V was shortened by 4 bases and J by 3 bases, with 13 bases between the two germline ends. The V gene's germline CDR1 is SGHNT and CDR2 YYREEE (reference sequence). The CDR3 consists of 14 residues.

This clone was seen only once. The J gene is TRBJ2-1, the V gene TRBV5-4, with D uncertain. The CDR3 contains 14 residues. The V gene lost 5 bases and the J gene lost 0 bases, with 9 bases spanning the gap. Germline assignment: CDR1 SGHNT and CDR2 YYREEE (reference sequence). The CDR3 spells CASSGSGSYNEQFF. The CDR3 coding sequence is TGTGCCAGCAGTGGTTCGGGCTCCTACAATGAGCAGTTCTTC.

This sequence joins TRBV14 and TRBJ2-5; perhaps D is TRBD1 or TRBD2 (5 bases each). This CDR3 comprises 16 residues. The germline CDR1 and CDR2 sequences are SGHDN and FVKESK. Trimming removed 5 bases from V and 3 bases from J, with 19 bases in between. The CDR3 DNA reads TGTGCCAGCAGCTCAAGAGACAGACTAAGGGAAGAGACCCAGTACTTC. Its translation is CASSSRDRLREETQYF.

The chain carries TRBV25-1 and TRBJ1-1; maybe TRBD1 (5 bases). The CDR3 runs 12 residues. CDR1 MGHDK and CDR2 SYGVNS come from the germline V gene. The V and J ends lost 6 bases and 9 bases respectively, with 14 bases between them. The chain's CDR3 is CASRGGLGKAFF. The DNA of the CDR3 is TGTGCCAGCAGGGGGGGTCTGGGGAAAGCTTTCTTT.

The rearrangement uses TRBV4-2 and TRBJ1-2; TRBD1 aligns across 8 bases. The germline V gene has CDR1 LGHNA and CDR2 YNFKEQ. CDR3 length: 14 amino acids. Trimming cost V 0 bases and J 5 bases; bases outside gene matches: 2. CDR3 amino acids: CASSQDRTGYGYTF. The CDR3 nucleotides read TGTGCCAGCAGCCAAGACAGGACAGGGTATGGCTACACCTTC.

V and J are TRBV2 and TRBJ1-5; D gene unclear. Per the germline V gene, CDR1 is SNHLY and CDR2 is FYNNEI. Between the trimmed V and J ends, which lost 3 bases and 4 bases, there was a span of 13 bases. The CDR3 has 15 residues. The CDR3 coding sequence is TGTGCCAGCAGTGAGAACTACGCGTTAAATCAGCCCCAGCATTTT. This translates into CASSENYALNQPQHF. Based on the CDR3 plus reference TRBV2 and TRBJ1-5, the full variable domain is EPEVTQTPSHQVTQMGQEVILRCVPISNHLYFYWYRQILGQKVEFLVSFYNNEISEKSEIFDDQFSVERPDGSNFTLKIRSTKLEDSAMYFCASSENYALNQPQHFGDGTRLSIL.

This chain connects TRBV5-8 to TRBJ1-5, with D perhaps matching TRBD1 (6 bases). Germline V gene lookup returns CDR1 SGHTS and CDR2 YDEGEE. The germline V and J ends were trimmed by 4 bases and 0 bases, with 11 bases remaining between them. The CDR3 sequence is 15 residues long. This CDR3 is CASSRTEISNQPQHF. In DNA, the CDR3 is TGTGCCAGCAGCCGGACAGAGATTAGCAATCAGCCCCAGCATTTT.

Here the CDR3 DNA reads TGTGCCATCAGTGGAAGTCTGATCGCAAATGAGCAGTTCTTC. Amino acid sequence: CAISGSLIANEQFF. This rearrangement joins TRBV10-3 to TRBJ2-1; D unresolved. CDR3 size: 14 residues. Germline values: CDR1 ENHRY, CDR2 SYGVKD. Trimming left V 4 bases short and J 7 bases short, with 14 bases between.

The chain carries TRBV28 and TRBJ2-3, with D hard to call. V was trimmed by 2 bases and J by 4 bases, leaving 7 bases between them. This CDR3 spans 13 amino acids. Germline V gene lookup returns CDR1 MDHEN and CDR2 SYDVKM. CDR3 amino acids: CASSLEYPDTQYF. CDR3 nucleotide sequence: TGTGCCAGCAGTTTAGAGTACCCAGATACGCAGTATTTT.

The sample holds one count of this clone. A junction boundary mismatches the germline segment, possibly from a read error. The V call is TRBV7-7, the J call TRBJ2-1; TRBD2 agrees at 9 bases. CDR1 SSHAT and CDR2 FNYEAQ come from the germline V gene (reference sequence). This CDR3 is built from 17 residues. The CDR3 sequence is CASSLAMGREGKDEQFF. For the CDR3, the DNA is TGTGCTAGCAGCTTAGCCATGGGGCGGGAGGGCAAGGATGAGCAGTTCTTC.

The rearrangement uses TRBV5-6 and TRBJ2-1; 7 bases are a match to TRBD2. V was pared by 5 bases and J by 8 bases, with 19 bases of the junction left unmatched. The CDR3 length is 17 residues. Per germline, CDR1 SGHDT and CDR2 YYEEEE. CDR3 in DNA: TGTGCCAGCAGTTTAACCTTCCTAGCGGCCCACGGGGATGAGCAGTTCTTC. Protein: CASSLTFLAAHGDEQFF.

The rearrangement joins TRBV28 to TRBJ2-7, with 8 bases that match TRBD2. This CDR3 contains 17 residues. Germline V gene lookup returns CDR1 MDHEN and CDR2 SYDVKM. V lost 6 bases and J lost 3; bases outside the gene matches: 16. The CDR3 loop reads CASSNYLPGLVGYEQYF. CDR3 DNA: TGTGCCAGCAGCAACTATCTACCGGGACTAGTTGGCTACGAGCAGTACTTC.

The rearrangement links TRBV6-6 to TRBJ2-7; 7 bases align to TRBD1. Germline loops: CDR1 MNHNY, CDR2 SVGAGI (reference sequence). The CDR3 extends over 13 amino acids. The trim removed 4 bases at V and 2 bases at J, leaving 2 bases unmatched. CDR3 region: CASSSDRAYEQYF. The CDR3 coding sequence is TGTGCCAGCAGTTCCGACAGGGCCTACGAGCAGTACTTC.

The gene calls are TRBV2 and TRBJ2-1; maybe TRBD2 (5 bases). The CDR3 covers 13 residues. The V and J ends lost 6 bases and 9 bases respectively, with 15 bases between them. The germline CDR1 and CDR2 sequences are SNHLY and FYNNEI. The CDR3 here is CASRAGLASEQFF. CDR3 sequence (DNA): TGTGCCAGCAGAGCAGGACTCGCTAGTGAGCAGTTCTTC.

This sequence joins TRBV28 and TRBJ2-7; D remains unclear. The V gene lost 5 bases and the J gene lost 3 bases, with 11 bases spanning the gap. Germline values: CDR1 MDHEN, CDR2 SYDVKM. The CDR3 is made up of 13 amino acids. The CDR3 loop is CASSRQAFYEQYF. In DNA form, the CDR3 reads TGTGCCAGCAGTCGACAAGCTTTCTACGAGCAGTACTTC.

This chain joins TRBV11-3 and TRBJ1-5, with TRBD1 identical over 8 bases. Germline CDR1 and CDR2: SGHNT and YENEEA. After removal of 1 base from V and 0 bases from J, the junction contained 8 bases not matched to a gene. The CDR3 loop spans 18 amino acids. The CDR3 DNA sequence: TGTGCCAGCAGCTTAGTCCAGGGGGCCCTTTATAGCAATCAGCCCCAGCATTTT. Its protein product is CASSLVQGALYSNQPQHF. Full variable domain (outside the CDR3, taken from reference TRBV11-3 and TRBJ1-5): EAGVVQSPRYKIIEKKQPVAFWCNPISGHNTLYWYLQNLGQGPELLIRYENEEAVDDSQLPKDRFSAERLKGVDSTLKIQPAELGDSAVYLCASSLVQGALYSNQPQHFGDGTRLSIL.

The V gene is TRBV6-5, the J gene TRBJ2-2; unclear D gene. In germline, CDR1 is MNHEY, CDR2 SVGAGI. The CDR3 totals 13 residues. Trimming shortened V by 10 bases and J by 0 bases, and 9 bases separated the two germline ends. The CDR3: CATRGPNTGELFF. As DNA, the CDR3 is TGTGCCACCCGAGGCCCGAACACCGGGGAGCTGTTTTTT.

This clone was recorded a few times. The CDR3 reads CASSHSGGNEQFF. The CDR3 DNA follows: TGTGCCAGCAGCCACTCAGGGGGCAATGAGCAGTTCTTC. The rearrangement links TRBV14 to TRBJ2-1; 7 bases fit TRBD1. V shed 3 bases, J shed 6 bases, and the junction held 2 bases outside the gene matches. CDR3 length: 13 amino acids. CDR1 and CDR2 from the germline V gene are SGHDN and FVKESK.

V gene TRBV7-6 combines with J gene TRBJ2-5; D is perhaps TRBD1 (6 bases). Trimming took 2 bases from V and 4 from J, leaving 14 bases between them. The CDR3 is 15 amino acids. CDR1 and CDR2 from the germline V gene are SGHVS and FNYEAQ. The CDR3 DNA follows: TGTGCCAGCAGCTTATCGGACAGAAGGGGAGAGACCCAGTACTTC. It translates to CASSLSDRRGETQYF.

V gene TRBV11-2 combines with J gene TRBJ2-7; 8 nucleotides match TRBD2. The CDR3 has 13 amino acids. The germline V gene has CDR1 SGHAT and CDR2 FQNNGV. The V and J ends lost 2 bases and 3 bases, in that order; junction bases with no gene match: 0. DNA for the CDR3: TGTGCCAGCAGCTTACTAGCGGGCTACGAGCAGTACTTC. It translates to CASSLLAGYEQYF.

The CDR3 region has the DNA TGCGCCAGCAGTGTTACAGGGGACGTCTATCAGCCCCAGCATTTT. This encodes CASSVTGDVYQPQHF. The rearrangement joins TRBV10-2 to TRBJ1-5, with TRBD1 matching 7 bases. Germline V gene lookup returns CDR1 WSHSY and CDR2 SAAADI. With V trimmed by 4 bases and J by 5 bases, 8 bases remained unmatched. This CDR3 is built from 15 residues.

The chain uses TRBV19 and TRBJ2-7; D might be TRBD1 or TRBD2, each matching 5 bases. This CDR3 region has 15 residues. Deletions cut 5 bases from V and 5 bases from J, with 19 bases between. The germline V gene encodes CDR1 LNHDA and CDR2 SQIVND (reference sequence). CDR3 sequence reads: CASSPGGLLGDEQYF. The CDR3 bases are TGTGCCAGTAGTCCTGGAGGCCTTTTAGGGGACGAGCAGTACTTC.

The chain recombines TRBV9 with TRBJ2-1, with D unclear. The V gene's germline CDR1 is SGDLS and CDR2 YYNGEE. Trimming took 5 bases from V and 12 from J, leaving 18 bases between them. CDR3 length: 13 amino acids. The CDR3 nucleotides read TGTGCCAGCAGTGACGGCCCCGGTCGATGGCAGTTCTTC. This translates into CASSDGPGRWQFF.

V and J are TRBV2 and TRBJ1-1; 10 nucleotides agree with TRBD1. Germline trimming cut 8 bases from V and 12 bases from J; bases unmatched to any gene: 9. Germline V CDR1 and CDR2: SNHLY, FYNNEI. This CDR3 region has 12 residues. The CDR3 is CASDPGQGMPFF. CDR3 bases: TGTGCCAGCGACCCGGGACAGGGGATGCCTTTCTTT.

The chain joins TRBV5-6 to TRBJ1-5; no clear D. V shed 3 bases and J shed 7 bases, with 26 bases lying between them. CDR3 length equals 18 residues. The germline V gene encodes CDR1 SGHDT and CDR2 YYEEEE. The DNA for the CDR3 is TGTGCCAGCAGCTCCTCGTTGGAAGGTCTCTTTTTTAACCAGCCCCAGCATTTT. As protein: CASSSSLEGLFFNQPQHF.